This record looks at one TCR beta chain sequence and its context. The antigen remains unidentified. This sample is part of a study of STAT3 mutations in large granular lymphocyte leukemia. Study-wide points: Every T-LGLL patient had at least one immunodominant TCRbeta clonotype.

Assay: immunoSEQ multiplex PCR; the TCRdb copy retains only in-frame clones and omits some. This sample has around 17,000 clones, with around four fifths found just once. Sequenced material: peripheral blood mononuclear cells. The clonotype was recovered from a man aged 45 to 65 with T-cell large granular lymphocyte leukemia. Some clones in this sample may be carry-over from other donors' samples.

The CDR3, as DNA: TGCAGCGCGGGACAGGGGGGTTTAGCTAATGAAAAACTGTTTTTT. This codes for CSAGQGGLANEKLFF. The chain uses TRBV29-1 and TRBJ1-4, with 11 bases fitting TRBD1. The germline V gene encodes CDR1 SQVTM and CDR2 ANQGSEA. Trimming cost V 7 bases and J 3 bases; bases outside gene matches: 7. This CDR3 has 15 amino acids.